This is a list of T cell receptor beta chains from one sample in a study of identical twins. TCRdb re-analysed the 5' RACE reads in MiXCR, keeping a single row per CDR3 protein. Here the sample spans about 220,000 distinct CDR3 sequences, approximately 7.3% being singletons. These data also featured in a second study, about yellow fever vaccine responses in identical twins.

The material sequenced was CD8+ T cells sorted from blood. The receptors here all came from a woman in her late teens or twenties in good health. CDR3s include the opening cysteine and the closing phenylalanine or tryptophan. A D gene is named only where the DNA matches it firmly. Clone size appears in some rows only: once, few, many, or a class for an expanded clone.

j_gene | abundance | d_gene | v_gene | CDR3aa | CDR3nt
TRBJ2-2 | many | NA | TRBV29-1 | CSVPGSTYTGELFF | TGCAGCGTTCCCGGGTCCACTTACACCGGGGAGCTGTTTTTT
TRBJ2-3 | NA | TRBD2 | TRBV2 | CASSLSPGLAEGADTQYF | TGTGCCAGCAGTTTATCCCCGGGACTAGCGGAGGGGGCAGATACGCAGTATTTT
TRBJ1-1 | many | NA | TRBV4-1 | CASSEDSPNTEAFF | TGCGCCAGCAGCGAAGACAGTCCCAACACTGAAGCTTTCTTT
TRBJ2-1 | NA | NA | TRBV2 | CASSERGWRTHTGNEQFF | TGTGCCAGCAGTGAACGGGGATGGAGGACACACACGGGCAATGAGCAGTTCTTC
TRBJ2-5 | many | NA | TRBV4-1 | CASSQVGHNNGETQYF | TGCGCCAGCAGCCAAGTGGGGCACAACAACGGAGAGACCCAGTACTTC
TRBJ2-4 | NA | NA | TRBV12-3/TRBV12-4 | CASSLVWATENIQYF | TGTGCCAGCAGTTTAGTTTGGGCGACAGAAAACATTCAGTACTTC
TRBJ2-1 | NA | NA | TRBV4-1 | CASSQVLGNEQFF | TGCGCCAGCAGCCAAGTGCTGGGCAATGAGCAGTTCTTC
TRBJ2-5 | NA | NA | TRBV5-1 | CASSLTPAGETQYF | TGCGCCAGCAGCTTGACACCGGCGGGGGAGACCCAGTACTTC
TRBJ2-1 | few | TRBD2 | TRBV24-1 | CATSDPGLADEQFF | TGTGCCACCAGTGATCCCGGACTAGCGGATGAGCAGTTCTTC
TRBJ2-7 | NA | TRBD2 | TRBV7-9 | CASSSTSGSFGDYEQYF | TGTGCCAGCAGCTCTACTAGCGGGAGCTTTGGGGACTACGAGCAGTACTTC
TRBJ1-2 | many | NA | TRBV12-3/TRBV12-4 | CASSLGGNGYTF | TGTGCCAGCAGTTTGGGAGGGAACGGCTACACCTTC
TRBJ1-3 | few | NA | TRBV29-1 | CSVEGLSGNTIYF | TGCAGCGTTGAGGGTCTTTCTGGAAACACCATATATTTT
TRBJ2-4 | NA | TRBD1 | TRBV12-3/TRBV12-4 | CATEGDRDIQYF | TGTGCCACAGAGGGGGACAGGGACATTCAGTACTTC
TRBJ2-1 | few | NA | TRBV5-4 | CAIPGPGVPSFDEQFF | TGTGCCATCCCCGGGCCGGGAGTCCCGTCTTTCGATGAGCAGTTCTTC
TRBJ2-7 | NA | NA | TRBV4-1 | CASSQEGRSYEQYF | TGCGCCAGCAGCCAAGAGGGCAGATCCTACGAGCAGTACTTC
TRBJ2-7 | NA | TRBD1 | TRBV28 | CASRPGTGGWGSYEQYF | TGTGCCAGCAGGCCAGGGACAGGGGGCTGGGGCTCCTACGAGCAGTACTTC
TRBJ2-6 | few | NA | TRBV12-5 | CASGFSLGEAGANVLTF | TGTGCTAGTGGTTTTAGTCTGGGAGAAGCTGGGGCCAACGTCCTGACTTTC
TRBJ2-5 | many | TRBD2 | TRBV4-2 | CASSQDGAGGLETQYF | TGTGCCAGCAGCCAAGACGGGGCGGGGGGGCTGGAGACCCAGTACTTC
TRBJ2-2 | NA | TRBD2 | TRBV11-2 | CASSFLAGGPTGELFF | TGTGCCAGCAGCTTTCTAGCGGGGGGGCCGACCGGGGAGCTGTTTTTT
TRBJ2-7 | few | TRBD2 | TRBV20-1 | CMGLASTYEQYF | TGCATGGGACTAGCCTCTACCTACGAGCAGTACTTC
TRBJ1-1 | few | NA | TRBV3-1 | CASSQDGGRSGSEAFF | TGTGCCAGCAGCCAAGATGGAGGGCGGTCTGGTTCTGAAGCTTTCTTT
TRBJ2-2 | many | NA | TRBV5-1 | CASSLSENTGELFF | TGCGCCAGCAGCTTGTCAGAGAACACCGGGGAGCTGTTTTTT
TRBJ2-7 | many | NA | TRBV5-1 | CASSFSVSYEQYF | TGCGCCAGCAGCTTTTCTGTCTCCTACGAGCAGTACTTC
TRBJ2-7 | many | TRBD2 | TRBV5-1 | CASSFGTSDSYEQYF | TGCGCCAGCAGCTTTGGGACTAGCGATTCCTACGAGCAGTACTTC
TRBJ2-3 | many | NA | TRBV3-1 | CASSQVQIDTQYF | TGTGCCAGCAGCCAAGTGCAGATAGATACGCAGTATTTT
TRBJ2-1 | many | NA | TRBV10-3 | CAISELYEQFF | TGTGCCATCAGTGAGCTGTATGAGCAGTTCTTC
TRBJ2-7 | NA | NA | TRBV11-2 | CASSQGQTESYEQYF | TGTGCCAGCAGCCAAGGACAAACAGAATCCTACGAGCAGTACTTC
TRBJ2-5 | NA | NA | TRBV10-3 | CAISDRGDETQYF | TGTGCCATCAGTGACCGCGGGGACGAGACCCAGTACTTC
TRBJ2-1 | NA | TRBD2 | TRBV6-5 | CASSYASGGNNEQFF | TGTGCCAGCAGTTACGCTAGCGGAGGGAACAATGAGCAGTTCTTC
TRBJ2-1 | few | NA | TRBV12-3/TRBV12-4 | CASSHLLRESSYNEQFF | TGTGCCAGCAGTCACCTCCTCAGGGAGAGCTCCTACAATGAGCAGTTCTTC
TRBJ2-3 | few | TRBD2 | TRBV24-1 | CATSESGGADTQYF | TGTGCCACCAGTGAGAGCGGGGGGGCAGATACGCAGTATTTT
TRBJ1-1 | many | NA | TRBV2 | CASRILGVPEAFF | TGTGCCAGCAGAATATTAGGGGTCCCTGAAGCTTTCTTT
TRBJ1-1 | many | NA | TRBV5-1 | CASSLDSTEAFF | TGCGCCAGCAGCTTGGATAGTACTGAAGCTTTCTTT
TRBJ2-1 | few | NA | TRBV6-1 | CASSDAGIDYNEQFF | TGTGCCAGCAGTGATGCGGGGATAGACTACAATGAGCAGTTCTTC
TRBJ2-1 | NA | TRBD2 | TRBV11-2 | CASSLEWGLAGGQGSGEQFF | TGTGCCAGCAGCTTAGAATGGGGACTAGCGGGAGGGCAAGGGTCTGGTGAGCAGTTCTTC
TRBJ2-1 | once | TRBD1 | TRBV28 | CASSLTGPLNEQFF | TGTGCCAGCAGCCTGACAGGGCCACTCAATGAGCAGTTCTTC
TRBJ1-2 | NA | TRBD1 | TRBV4-1 | CASSPQGAGYTF | TGCGCCAGCAGCCCACAGGGGGCGGGCTACACCTTC
TRBJ1-5 | many | NA | TRBV12-3/TRBV12-4 | CASSVQGSNQPQHF | TGTGCCAGCAGTGTACAGGGAAGCAATCAGCCCCAGCATTTT
TRBJ2-3 | few | NA | TRBV20-1 | CSAILLTTDTQYF | TGCAGTGCTATTTTACTTACCACAGATACGCAGTATTTT
TRBJ2-3 | many | NA | TRBV6-5 | CASSYGGTGTDTQYF | TGTGCCAGCAGTTACGGGGGGACAGGCACAGATACGCAGTATTTT
TRBJ2-3 | few | TRBD2 | TRBV5-8 | CASSSGLAGLTDTQYF | TGTGCCAGCAGCTCGGGACTAGCGGGACTGACAGATACGCAGTATTTT
TRBJ2-2 | many | TRBD2 | TRBV24-1 | CATAAGVGLSGELFF | TGTGCCACCGCCGCGGGAGTTGGCCTTTCCGGGGAGCTGTTTTTT
TRBJ1-1 | many | TRBD1 | TRBV12-3/TRBV12-4 | CASSLPTPEQGMVHTEAFF | TGTGCCAGCAGTTTACCAACCCCTGAACAGGGGATGGTTCACACTGAAGCTTTCTTT
TRBJ2-1 | NA | NA | TRBV7-4 | CASSLEGRGDNEQFF | TGTGCCAGCAGCTTAGAGGGGCGCGGGGACAATGAGCAGTTCTTC
TRBJ2-1 | few | NA | TRBV20-1 | CSAQGANEQFF | TGCAGTGCGCAGGGCGCCAATGAGCAGTTCTTC
TRBJ2-7 | few | NA | TRBV12-3/TRBV12-4 | CASSSDSYYEQYF | TGTGCCAGCAGTTCGGACAGTTACTACGAGCAGTACTTC
TRBJ2-1 | many | NA | TRBV29-1 | CSVGILYLPRKFF | TGCAGCGTTGGGATTTTATACTTGCCTCGGAAGTTCTTC
TRBJ2-5 | few | TRBD2 | TRBV11-2 | CASSFSLAGLWETQYF | TGTGCCAGCAGCTTTTCCCTAGCGGGGCTATGGGAGACCCAGTACTTC
TRBJ1-1 | few | NA | TRBV2 | CASNLAASEAFF | TGTGCCAGCAACTTAGCGGCTAGCGAAGCTTTCTTT
TRBJ1-1 | many | NA | TRBV29-1 | CSVGVGGPNTEAFF | TGCAGCGTGGGGGTGGGGGGGCCGAACACTGAAGCTTTCTTT
TRBJ1-4 | many | NA | TRBV20-1 | CSASPARPLWEKLFF | TGCAGTGCTAGCCCAGCCCGACCGCTTTGGGAAAAACTGTTTTTT
TRBJ2-3 | few | NA | TRBV7-8 | CASSWTLGGTDTQYF | TGTGCCAGCAGCTGGACCCTTGGGGGGACAGATACGCAGTATTTT
TRBJ2-3 | many | NA | TRBV7-9 | CASSARDAGHTDTQYF | TGTGCCAGCAGCGCTCGCGATGCGGGTCACACAGATACGCAGTATTTT
TRBJ2-1 | few | NA | TRBV20-1 | CSASGETSYNEQFF | TGCAGTGCTAGTGGCGAGACCTCCTACAATGAGCAGTTCTTC
TRBJ2-7 | NA | NA | TRBV29-1 | CSVRDYEQYF | TGCAGCGTTCGGGACTACGAGCAGTACTTC